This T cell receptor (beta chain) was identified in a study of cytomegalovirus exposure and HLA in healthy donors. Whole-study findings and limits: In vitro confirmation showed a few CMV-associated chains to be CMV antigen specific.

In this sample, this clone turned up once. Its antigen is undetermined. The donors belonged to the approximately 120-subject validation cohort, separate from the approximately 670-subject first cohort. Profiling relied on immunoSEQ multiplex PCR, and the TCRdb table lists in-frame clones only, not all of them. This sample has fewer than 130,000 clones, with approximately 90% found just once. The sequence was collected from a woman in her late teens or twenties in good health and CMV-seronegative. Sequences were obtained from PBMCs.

CDR3 amino acids: CATSRDSTSGVHTQYF. The CDR3 bases are TGTGCCACCAGCAGAGATTCGACTAGCGGAGTCCATACGCAGTATTTT. The gene calls are TRBV15 and TRBJ2-3; 9 bases agree with TRBD2. This CDR3 contains 16 residues. Germline lookup yields CDR1 LNHNV and CDR2 YYDKDF (reference sequence). V shed 0 bases and J 7 bases; nucleotides not matched to a gene: 8.